Here is one TCR beta chain with its context. Germline V lookup: CDR1 SGHTA, CDR2 FQGNSA. V shed 5 bases, J shed 7 bases, and the junction held 4 bases outside the gene matches. The CDR3 runs 12 residues. The data were taken from a study of blood T cell repertoires in COVID-19. Study overall: Acute and convalescent COVID-19 samples came from the United States, Italy and Spain. Sources were T cells, B-cell-depleted T cells, or PBMCs; the material itself was cDNA or gDNA.

TCRdb keeps only in-frame clones here, not all; method: immunoSEQ multiplex PCR. The data contain about 33,000 clones, approximately 80% of them seen just once; the ten biggest clones take up about an eighth. This clonotype was sampled from a human donor in a cohort sampled during active COVID-19. Sequencing was done on a sample of peripheral blood. The J gene is TRBJ2-7, the V gene TRBV7-2; 8 positions match TRBD1. The CDR3 DNA follows: TGTGCCAGCAGCATACAGGGGGTAGAGCAGTACTTC. Translated, it gives CASSIQGVEQYF.